These 14 T cell receptor beta chains share one sample of origin, sequenced in a study of T cell responses to AZD1222 COVID-19 vaccine. Produced via immunoSEQ multiplex PCR; TCRdb's table is partial and in-frame only. The table has tens of thousands of clones, around 86% seen once. The starting material was peripheral blood, obtained on day 0 of AZD1222 vaccination. Receptor source: an adult in good health.

The chain recombines TRBV4-1 with TRBJ1-5, with TRBD1 matching 7 bases. The ends lost 5 bases at V and 4 bases at J; junction bases unmatched: 8. This CDR3 region has 15 residues. Germline V gene lookup returns CDR1 MGHRA and CDR2 YSYEKL. For the CDR3, the DNA is TGCGCCAGCAGCTCGACCGACAGGGAAAATCAGCCCCAGCATTTT. This encodes CASSSTDRENQPQHF.

This clone was seen a handful of times. The rearrangement joins TRBV11-3 to TRBJ2-2, with TRBD2 matching over 16 bases. Looked up from germline, CDR1 is SGHNT and CDR2 is YENEEA. The CDR3 is 18 amino acids. Losses at the gene ends were 5 bases for V and 8 bases for J; bases not matched to a gene: 11. DNA for the CDR3: TGTGCCAGCAGCCCAACCCCCGGGACTAGCGGGGGGGCAGGGGAGCTGTTTTTT. Protein: CASSPTPGTSGGAGELFF.

This clone was seen only once. The rearrangement uses TRBV4-3 and TRBJ1-2; the D gene is possibly TRBD1 (5 bases). Germline values: CDR1 LGHNA, CDR2 YSLEER. Trimming cost V 0 bases and J 2 bases, with 7 bases left between them. This CDR3 has 14 residues. CDR3 protein: CASSQDRQNYGYTF. In nucleotides, the CDR3 is TGCGCCAGCAGCCAAGATCGACAGAACTATGGCTACACCTTC.

This rearrangement joins TRBV18 to TRBJ1-1; maybe TRBD1 (6 bases). CDR1 KGHSH and CDR2 LQKENI come from the germline V gene. Trimming took off 4 bases at V and 3 bases at J, with 12 bases between the two ends. The CDR3 loop spans 14 amino acids. The CDR3 DNA sequence: TGTGCCAGCTCACAAACAGGGTACCACACTGAAGCTTTCTTT. Amino acids: CASSQTGYHTEAFF.

V gene TRBV10-3 combines with J gene TRBJ1-3; D gene uncertain. The V end lost 1 base, the J end lost 3 bases, and 13 bases lay between the germline ends. The CDR3 length is 16 residues. Germline V gene lookup returns CDR1 ENHRY and CDR2 SYGVKD. CDR3 DNA: TGTGCCATCAGTGAGTGGCGGACCGGACGTGGAAACACCATATATTTT. This sequence encodes CAISEWRTGRGNTIYF.

This chain links TRBV4-1 with TRBJ2-7; 9 bases fit TRBD2. The ends lost 5 bases at V and 5 bases at J; junction bases unmatched: 13. Germline V gene lookup returns CDR1 MGHRA and CDR2 YSYEKL. This CDR3 comprises 16 residues. The CDR3 sequence: CASSDLVGLARHEQYF. The CDR3 nucleotides read TGCGCCAGCAGCGACCTAGTGGGACTAGCTCGCCACGAGCAGTACTTC.

This clone came up once. The rearrangement links TRBV7-2 to TRBJ1-1, with D possibly matching TRBD1 (5 bases). The CDR3 contains 14 residues. Trimming took 3 bases from V and 1 from J, leaving 9 bases between them. Germline loops: CDR1 SGHTA, CDR2 FQGNSA. The CDR3 sequence is CASSLTVRNTEAFF. The CDR3 region has the DNA TGTGCCAGCAGCTTGACAGTGAGGAACACTGAAGCTTTCTTT. Full variable domain (remainder filled in from reference TRBV7-2 and TRBJ1-1): GAGVSQSPSNKVTEKGKDVELRCDPISGHTALYWYRQSLGQGLEFLIYFQGNSAPDKSGLPSDRFSAERTGGSVSTLTIQRTQQEDSAVYLCASSLTVRNTEAFFGQGTRLTVV.

This chain links TRBV18 with TRBJ2-7, with TRBD1 identical over 8 bases. Trimming at V came to 5 bases and at J to 7 bases, leaving 7 bases not matched to a gene. CDR1 is KGHSH, CDR2 LQKENI, per germline. The CDR3 has 13 residues. CDR3 in amino acids: CASSNQGAREQYF. For the CDR3, the DNA is TGTGCCAGCTCAAATCAGGGGGCGCGAGAGCAGTACTTC.

This clone was seen a handful of times. V is TRBV4-3 and J is TRBJ2-7; D is undetermined. Between the trimmed V and J ends, which lost 0 bases and 2 bases, there was a span of 11 bases. The CDR3 runs to 15 residues. Per germline, CDR1 LGHNA and CDR2 YSLEER. The CDR3 here is CASSQEVGAPYEQYF. The CDR3 coding sequence is TGCGCCAGCAGCCAAGAAGTCGGCGCCCCCTACGAGCAGTACTTC.

The chain has TRBV30 and TRBJ2-5; D call uncertain. Between the trimmed V and J ends, which lost 2 bases and 5 bases, there was a span of 12 bases. Looked up from germline, CDR1 is GTSNPN and CDR2 is SVGIG (reference sequence). CDR3 length equals 13 residues. CDR3 coding DNA: TGTGCCTGGAGTACACTACTTCGGGAGACCCAGTACTTC. Protein: CAWSTLLRETQYF.

The V gene is TRBV4-1, the J gene TRBJ1-5; 7 bases line up with TRBD1. The V segment lost 3 bases and the J segment 2 bases; nucleotides outside the gene matches: 4. CDR1 and CDR2 (germline): MGHRA, YSYEKL. This CDR3 comprises 15 residues. The CDR3 loop reads CASSQRGLGNQPQHF. In DNA, the CDR3 is TGCGCCAGCAGCCAGAGGGGGCTAGGCAATCAGCCCCAGCATTTT.

The rearrangement uses TRBV7-2 and TRBJ2-7, with D possibly being TRBD1 or TRBD2 (5 bases each). CDR3 size: 14 residues. V dropped 5 bases and J dropped 2 bases, with 13 bases sitting between them. The germline V gene encodes CDR1 SGHTA and CDR2 FQGNSA. The CDR3 loop is CASSIRDGPYEQYF. In nucleotides, the CDR3 is TGTGCCAGCAGCATCCGGGACGGACCCTACGAGCAGTACTTC.

The chain is built from TRBV6-1 and TRBJ1-1; D is unresolved. Germline V gene data show CDR1 as MNHNS and CDR2 as SASEGT. This CDR3 is 13 amino acids long. V lost 3 bases to trimming and J lost 1 base, with 6 bases between them. CDR3 protein: CASSDSANTEAFF. CDR3 DNA sequence: TGTGCCAGCAGTGATTCGGCGAACACTGAAGCTTTCTTT.

The rearrangement links TRBV6-5 to TRBJ1-1; possibly TRBD1 for D (6 bases). CDR1 and CDR2 from the germline V gene are MNHEY and SVGAGI. V was pared by 7 bases and J by 0 bases, with 9 bases between. This CDR3 spans 13 amino acids. CDR3 DNA: TGTGCCAGCACTAGGGGGATGAACACTGAAGCTTTCTTT. Its protein product is CASTRGMNTEAFF.